This T cell receptor beta chain was recovered during a study of cytomegalovirus exposure and HLA in healthy donors. Findings and limits, study-wide: The study assumed roughly uniform donor sequencing depth for presence/absence analyses.

V lost 6 bases to trimming and J lost 5 bases; unmatched junction nucleotides: 13. Germline-derived CDR1 and CDR2 are WNHNN and SYGVQD (reference sequence). The CDR3 length is 15 residues. Points on this clone: What it binds is unknown.

PCR used 60 Vbeta primers and 13 Jbeta primers. Sequencing used immunoSEQ multiplex PCR; TCRdb keeps in-frame clones, though not all of them. The table shows fewer than 120,000 clones, with just over 75% occurring only once. Sequencing was carried out using PBMCs. This sequence originates from a man aged 30-40 years in good health and CMV-seropositive. The chain employs TRBV10-1 and TRBJ2-7; 7 positions agree with TRBD1. DNA of the CDR3: TGCGCCAGCAGCCGCCCCCAAGACAGGGCCCACGAGCAGTACTTC. Protein: CASSRPQDRAHEQYF.